Below, 5 T cell receptor beta chains from the same sample are listed, as sequenced in a study of cytomegalovirus exposure and HLA in healthy donors. Both 60 Vbeta primers and 13 Jbeta primers went into the PCR. TCRdb's table, derived via immunoSEQ multiplex PCR, lists solely in-frame clones and lacks some. The profile covers some 150,000 clones, with 70% to 90% appearing a single time and roughly 2.4% taken by the ten largest. The sample was PBMCs. These receptor sequences come from a woman aged 18-29 years in good health and CMV-seronegative.

In nucleotides, the CDR3 is TGCGCCAGCAGCTTGGGAGGAGGAGGGAGGTACGAGCAGTACTTC. It codes for CASSLGGGGRYEQYF. The chain is built from TRBV5-1 and TRBJ2-7, with D perhaps matching TRBD2 (6 bases). Trimming took 0 bases from V and 4 from J, leaving 14 bases between them. CDR3 length: 15 residues. Looked up from germline, CDR1 is SGHRS and CDR2 is YFSETQ.

V gene TRBV7-2 combines with J gene TRBJ1-4; unclear D gene. Trimming removed 5 bases from V and 10 bases from J, with 23 bases in between. CDR1 is SGHTA and CDR2 is FQGNSA in the germline V gene. The CDR3 length is 16 residues. The CDR3 bases are TGTGCCAGCAGCCCGGGCCCTTTGGGTCCGGAGGGAAAACTGTTTTTT. This encodes CASSPGPLGPEGKLFF. The full variable domain, completed using reference TRBV7-2 and TRBJ1-4, is GAGVSQSPSNKVTEKGKDVELRCDPISGHTALYWYRQSLGQGLEFLIYFQGNSAPDKSGLPSDRFSAERTGGSVSTLTIQRTQQEDSAVYLCASSPGPLGPEGKLFFGSGTQLSVL.

The V and J genes are TRBV6-6 and TRBJ1-2; 12 nucleotides line up with TRBD1. Trimming removed 6 bases from V and 5 bases from J; junction bases left unmatched: 4. CDR3 length: 14 residues. Germline V lookup: CDR1 MNHNY, CDR2 SVGAGI (reference sequence). In DNA form, the CDR3 reads TGTGCCAGCAGCCGGGACAGGGGGCTATATGGCTACACCTTC. Translating it yields CASSRDRGLYGYTF.

The rearrangement joins TRBV15 to TRBJ1-5; D may be TRBD1 (6 bases). Trimming left V 1 base short and J 4 bases short, with 14 bases between. Germline CDR1 is LNHNV and CDR2 is YYDKDF (reference sequence). This CDR3 region has 16 residues. CDR3 sequence reads: CATSRGTGGINQPQHF. The CDR3 nucleotides read TGTGCCACCAGCAGAGGGACGGGGGGCATAAATCAGCCCCAGCATTTT.

V usage is TRBV7-8 and J usage is TRBJ1-1; maybe TRBD1 (5 bases). V was trimmed by 10 bases and J by 1 base, leaving 16 bases between them. The CDR3 is made up of 14 amino acids. Germline V gene data show CDR1 as SGHVS and CDR2 as FQNEAQ. The CDR3 is CATLPGGGNTEAFF. CDR3 in DNA: TGTGCCACCCTACCCGGGGGGGGGAACACTGAAGCTTTCTTT.